Following are 27 T cell receptor beta chains from one sample sequenced in a study of blood T cell repertoires in COVID-19. TCRdb keeps only in-frame clones here, not all; method: immunoSEQ multiplex PCR. This table holds some 270,000 clones, 86% found once. The sample was peripheral blood. The source of these receptors is an elderly woman with COVID-19, enrolled during active disease.

This clone turned up a few times. This chain connects TRBV19 to TRBJ1-6; 11 nucleotides align to TRBD1. The germline V gene has CDR1 LNHDA and CDR2 SQIVND (reference sequence). The CDR3 extends over 15 amino acids. The V gene end was trimmed by 5 bases and the J gene end by 9 bases; junction bases not matched to a gene: 6. The CDR3: CASSPLGQGVSPLHF. CDR3 sequence (DNA): TGTGCCAGTAGTCCCCTGGGACAGGGGGTTTCACCCCTCCACTTT.

The chain has TRBV7-9 and TRBJ2-6; D possibly corresponds to TRBD1 (5 bases). The CDR3 sequence is 15 residues long. Trimming pared 3 bases from V and 4 bases from J, leaving 10 bases between. The germline CDR1 and CDR2 sequences are SEHNR and FQNEAQ (reference sequence). In DNA, the CDR3 is TGTGCCAGCAGCTTGGCAGGGCCAGGGGCCAACGTCCTGACTTTC. Its translation is CASSLAGPGANVLTF.

The genes are TRBV28 and TRBJ1-6, with a weak D call TRBD1 (5 bases). The CDR3 loop spans 12 amino acids. CDR1 and CDR2 (germline): MDHEN, SYDVKM. V was shortened by 10 bases and J by 4 bases, with 8 bases between the two germline ends. The CDR3 is CAIGGYNSPLHF. The CDR3 bases are TGTGCCATCGGGGGTTATAATTCACCCCTCCACTTT.

The chain joins TRBV5-5 to TRBJ2-1, with 7 bases identical to TRBD1. The CDR3 extends over 15 amino acids. V was pared by 2 bases and J by 4 bases, with 6 bases of the junction left unmatched. Germline V CDR1 and CDR2: SGHKS, YYEKEE (reference sequence). The DNA of the CDR3 is TGTGCCAGCAGCTTCGACAGGGAAAATTACAATGAGCAGTTCTTC. Translation gives CASSFDRENYNEQFF. Variable domain in full (rest from reference TRBV5-5 and TRBJ2-1): DAGVTQSPTHLIKTRGQQVTLRCSPISGHKSVSWYQQVLGQGPQFIFQYYEKEERGRGNFPDRFSARQFPNYSSELNVNALLLGDSALYLCASSFDRENYNEQFFGPGTRLTVL.

The chain carries TRBV19 and TRBJ1-5, with a possible D match to TRBD1 (5 bases). The CDR3 runs to 13 residues. Trimming left V 8 bases short and J 4 bases short, with 12 bases between. Germline lookup yields CDR1 LNHDA and CDR2 SQIVND (reference sequence). CDR3 loop: CASGGAQNQPQHF. CDR3 nucleotides: TGTGCCAGTGGCGGGGCACAAAATCAGCCCCAGCATTTT.

The gene calls are TRBV6-2 or TRBV6-3 and TRBJ1-5, with D hard to call. CDR3 size: 14 residues. Trimming left V 2 bases short and J 6 bases short, with 11 bases between. Germline CDR1 MNHEY, CDR2 SVGEGT. For the CDR3, the DNA is TGTGCCAGCAGTTACGCAGGAGGGAGTCAGCCCCAGCATTTT. Translated: CASSYAGGSQPQHF.

The chain uses TRBV21-1 and TRBJ2-3; TRBD1 is the table's D call, not checked against the DNA. TRBV21-1 has pseudogene status. The CDR3 is made up of 15 amino acids. The CDR3: CASSLTGTPRDTQYF. The DNA for the CDR3 is TGTGCCAGCAGCCTAACAGGGACACCGAGGGATACGCAGTATTTT.

The chain is built from TRBV5-1 and TRBJ2-5, with D possibly being TRBD2 (5 bases). The CDR3 has 14 amino acids. Germline loops: CDR1 SGHRS, CDR2 YFSETQ. Trimming cost V 3 bases and J 5 bases, with 14 bases left between them. CDR3 in amino acids: CASSWGSGEETQYF. The CDR3 nucleotides read TGCGCCAGCAGCTGGGGTTCTGGGGAGGAGACCCAGTACTTC.

The chain employs TRBV19 and TRBJ2-7; 8 bases are shared with TRBD1. Germline values: CDR1 LNHDA, CDR2 SQIVND (reference sequence). There are 12 residues in the CDR3. V dropped 5 bases and J dropped 7; count of bases not matched to a gene: 4. CDR3 nucleotide sequence: TGTGCCAGTAGTTCCCGGGACAGGGAGCAGTACTTC. It encodes CASSSRDREQYF.

The chain has TRBV6-2 or TRBV6-3 and TRBJ2-1; D unresolved. Trimming pared 6 bases from V and 7 bases from J, leaving 7 bases between. The CDR3 covers 11 residues. Germline V gene data show CDR1 as MNHEY and CDR2 as SVGEGT. The CDR3 nucleotides read TGTGCCAGCAGCAAAATAAATGAGCAGTTCTTC. It translates to CASSKINEQFF.

V is TRBV7-9 and J is TRBJ1-2; D may be TRBD1 (6 bases). The V and J ends lost 5 bases and 7 bases respectively, with 20 bases between them. Germline CDR1 reads SEHNR; CDR2 reads FQNEAQ (reference sequence). CDR3 length: 15 residues. CDR3 region: CASSQTGHPPGGYTF. The CDR3 DNA sequence: TGTGCCAGCAGCCAGACGGGACATCCTCCTGGTGGCTACACCTTC.

The chain employs TRBV5-1 and TRBJ2-3, with TRBD2 matching 11 bases. The CDR3 is 17 amino acids. The germline CDR1 and CDR2 sequences are SGHRS and YFSETQ. With 4 bases clipped from V and 5 bases from J, the junction kept 12 bases outside the gene matches. CDR3 region: CASSRVASGGQEDTQYF. CDR3 in DNA: TGCGCCAGCAGCCGGGTAGCTAGCGGGGGGCAGGAAGATACGCAGTATTTT.

The rearrangement joins TRBV18 to TRBJ1-1; 8 nucleotides agree with TRBD1. With 0 bases clipped from V and 7 bases from J, the junction kept 7 bases outside the gene matches. The germline V gene has CDR1 KGHSH and CDR2 LQKENI. The CDR3 spans 15 residues. The CDR3, as DNA: TGTGCCAGCTCACCACCCTCGACAGGGGTCGTTGAAGCTTTCTTT. Protein: CASSPPSTGVVEAFF.

The chain combines TRBV9 with TRBJ1-6, with TRBD1 matching over 7 bases. V was pared by 4 bases and J by 10 bases, with 11 bases of the junction left unmatched. The CDR3 is 15 residues long. The germline V gene has CDR1 SGDLS and CDR2 YYNGEE. CDR3 DNA sequence: TGTGCCAGCAGCCCTCGGGTCGAGGACAGGTCACCCCTCCACTTT. The encoded protein is CASSPRVEDRSPLHF.

This chain links TRBV21-1 with TRBJ2-1; the D call TRBD2 from the table was never checked on the DNA. TRBV21-1 is a pseudogene. CDR3 length: 13 amino acids. The CDR3 coding sequence is TGTGCCAGCAGCAATTCGTGGAGGGATGAGCAGTTCTTC. It is translated as CASSNSWRDEQFF.

DNA of the CDR3: TGTGCCAGCAGCTTGTACGGGGGCACTGAAGCTTTCTTT. It is translated as CASSLYGGTEAFF. V is TRBV5-6 and J is TRBJ1-1, with a weak D call TRBD1 (5 bases). Trimming pared 1 base from V and 4 bases from J, leaving 8 bases between. CDR3 size: 13 residues. In germline, CDR1 is SGHDT, CDR2 YYEEEE.

This clone was detected once. V usage is TRBV7-2 and J usage is TRBJ2-5; possible D gene TRBD2, 7 bases. Germline assignment: CDR1 SGHTA and CDR2 FQGNSA. V was cut by 5 bases and J by 4 bases, with 20 bases left in between. This CDR3 comprises 16 residues. CDR3 coding DNA: TGTGCCAGCAGCCCCCCGGGGGCGGGGAGGGGAGAGACCCAGTACTTC. It is translated as CASSPPGAGRGETQYF. The variable domain in full, with the rest retrieved from reference TRBV7-2 and TRBJ2-5, is GAGVSQSPSNKVTEKGKDVELRCDPISGHTALYWYRQSLGQGLEFLIYFQGNSAPDKSGLPSDRFSAERTGGSVSTLTIQRTQQEDSAVYLCASSPPGAGRGETQYFGPGTRLLVL.

This clone was seen only once. The V call is TRBV27, the J call TRBJ1-2; 10 nucleotides agree with TRBD1. Germline values: CDR1 MNHEY, CDR2 SMNVEV (reference sequence). J lost 4 bases, V lost 5 bases, and 16 bases had no gene match. The CDR3 consists of 18 residues. CDR3 DNA: TGTGCCAGCAGTCGTATAAATCGGGACAGGGGAACCTTCTATGGCTACACCTTC. Its translation: CASSRINRDRGTFYGYTF.

This rearrangement joins TRBV7-9 to TRBJ2-3; 8 bases agree with TRBD2. CDR3 length equals 18 residues. Germline V gene lookup returns CDR1 SEHNR and CDR2 FQNEAQ (reference sequence). Losses at the gene ends were 0 bases for V and 5 bases for J; bases not matched to a gene: 13. The DNA of the CDR3 is TGTGCCAGCAGCTTAGCCATCGGGGGGGCGAGTCAGGGAGATACGCAGTATTTT. Its translation is CASSLAIGGASQGDTQYF.

This clone was seen just once. The chain recombines TRBV28 with TRBJ1-2; perhaps TRBD1 as D (5 bases). This CDR3 is 15 amino acids long. The germline V and J ends were trimmed by 5 bases and 0 bases, with 13 bases remaining between them. The germline gives CDR1 MDHEN, CDR2 SYDVKM. The CDR3 DNA reads as TGTGCCAGCAGTCGCGGTCGACAGACTAACTATGGCTACACCTTC. This translates into CASSRGRQTNYGYTF.

The chain has TRBV4-2 and TRBJ2-5; D is perhaps TRBD2 (6 bases). Germline-derived CDR1 and CDR2 are LGHNA and YNFKEQ. CDR3 length: 18 residues. Trimming shortened V by 0 bases and J by 5 bases, and 22 bases separated the two germline ends. The DNA of the CDR3 is TGTGCCAGCAGCCAAGATCTGGAGCGGGCCTACCCCGGGGAGACCCAGTACTTC. Amino acid sequence: CASSQDLERAYPGETQYF.

The chain couples TRBV7-2 to TRBJ2-1; 9 nucleotides match TRBD2. V lost 5 bases, J lost 9 bases, and 11 bases stayed unmatched. From germline, CDR1 is SGHTA and CDR2 FQGNSA. This CDR3 comprises 15 residues. CDR3 nucleotides: TGTGCCAGCAGCCGCTCTAGCGGGGTAAGGGGTGAGCAGTTCTTC. Translating it yields CASSRSSGVRGEQFF.

J is TRBJ1-2 and V is TRBV5-4; D may be TRBD1 (5 bases). V lost 3 bases and J lost 3, with 9 bases in between. Germline loops: CDR1 SGHNT, CDR2 YYREEE (reference sequence). This CDR3 region has 13 residues. The CDR3: CASSYDRDYGYTF. The DNA of the CDR3 is TGTGCCAGCAGCTACGACAGAGACTATGGCTACACCTTC.

The chain joins TRBV27 to TRBJ1-2; D is uncertain. Germline CDR1 MNHEY, CDR2 SMNVEV (reference sequence). CDR3 length: 13 amino acids. V lost 0 bases, J lost 5 bases, and 7 bases lay in between. The CDR3 loop reads CASSLSTAYGYTF. The CDR3 coding sequence is TGTGCCAGCAGTTTATCCACAGCTTATGGCTACACCTTC.

The chain recombines TRBV5-5 with TRBJ2-1, with D possibly matching TRBD2 (6 bases). The CDR3 totals 15 residues. Trimming shortened V by 6 bases and J by 1 base, and 14 bases separated the two germline ends. Germline V gives CDR1 SGHKS, CDR2 YYEKEE (reference sequence). The CDR3 loop reads CASTLAGGSYNEQFF. The CDR3 DNA reads as TGTGCCAGCACGCTGGCTGGGGGGTCCTACAATGAGCAGTTCTTC.

The CDR3 is CASTQAAGHYEQYF. CDR3 bases: TGTGCCAGCACCCAAGCAGCGGGCCACTACGAGCAGTACTTC. V and J are TRBV6-5 and TRBJ2-7, with D possibly being TRBD2 (6 bases). V gave up 7 bases and J gave up 3 bases, with 16 bases separating them. Germline V gene sequence: CDR1 MNHEY, CDR2 SVGAGI. This CDR3 has 14 residues.

The chain couples TRBV7-9 to TRBJ2-1; 8 bases agree with TRBD2. Unmatched junction bases numbered 10, after V lost 3 bases and J lost 0 bases. Germline CDR1 reads SEHNR; CDR2 reads FQNEAQ (reference sequence). The CDR3 has 18 amino acids. CDR3 region: CASSFPAGAFLSYNEQFF. CDR3 nucleotides: TGTGCCAGCAGCTTCCCAGCGGGGGCTTTCCTCTCCTACAATGAGCAGTTCTTC. Combining the CDR3 with reference TRBV7-9 and TRBJ2-1 gives the whole variable domain DTGVSQNPRHKITKRGQNVTFRCDPISEHNRLYWYRQTLGQGPEFLTYFQNEAQLEKSRLLSDRFSAERPKGSFSTLEIQRTEQGDSAMYLCASSFPAGAFLSYNEQFFGPGTRLTVL.